This TCR beta chain was recorded in a study of breast tumors, draining lymph nodes, adjacent tissues. Breast cancer patients provided tissue from their axillary draining lymph nodes. Each CDR3 protein gets one entry after TCRdb re-called the multiplex PCR reads with MiXCR. The table records under 150,000 distinct CDR3 sequences, about a fifth of them present only once. This clonotype was detected many times. Specimen: axillary lymph node tissue. The receptor was isolated from a female donor with breast cancer. Some clones in this sample may be carry-over from other donors' samples.

The CDR3 here is CAWGPGITDTQYF. The CDR3 DNA follows: TGTGCCTGGGGCCCGGGAATCACAGATACGCAGTATTTT. V usage is TRBV30 and J usage is TRBJ2-3; possible D gene TRBD2, 5 bases. This CDR3 has 13 amino acids. CDR1 and CDR2 (germline): GTSNPN, SVGIG (reference sequence). V gave up 5 bases and J gave up 2 bases, with 11 bases separating them.